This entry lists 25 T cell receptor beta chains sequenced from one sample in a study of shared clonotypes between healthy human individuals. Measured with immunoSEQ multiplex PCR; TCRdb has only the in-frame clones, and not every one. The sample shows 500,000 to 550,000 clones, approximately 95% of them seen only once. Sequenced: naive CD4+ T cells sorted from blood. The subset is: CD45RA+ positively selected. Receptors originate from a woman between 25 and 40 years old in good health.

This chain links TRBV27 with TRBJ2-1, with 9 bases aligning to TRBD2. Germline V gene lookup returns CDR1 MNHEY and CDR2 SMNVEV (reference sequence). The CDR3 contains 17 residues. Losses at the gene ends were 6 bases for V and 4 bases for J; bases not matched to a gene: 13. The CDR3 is CASSPRGGSGRYNEQFF. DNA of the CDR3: TGTGCCAGCAGCCCACGAGGTGGTAGCGGGAGATACAATGAGCAGTTCTTC.

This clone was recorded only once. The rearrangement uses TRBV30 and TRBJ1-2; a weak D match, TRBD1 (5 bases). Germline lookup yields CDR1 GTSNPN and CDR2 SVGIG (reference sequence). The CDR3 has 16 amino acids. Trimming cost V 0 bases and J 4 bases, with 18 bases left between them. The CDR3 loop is CAWSVFRAAGVYGYTF. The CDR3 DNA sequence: TGTGCCTGGAGTGTTTTCCGCGCGGCGGGGGTCTATGGCTACACCTTC.

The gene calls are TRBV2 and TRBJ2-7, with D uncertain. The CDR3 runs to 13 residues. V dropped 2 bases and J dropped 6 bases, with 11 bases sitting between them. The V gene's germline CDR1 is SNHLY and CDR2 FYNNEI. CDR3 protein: CASSETPPGEQYF. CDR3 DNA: TGTGCCAGCAGTGAAACCCCACCGGGCGAGCAGTACTTC.

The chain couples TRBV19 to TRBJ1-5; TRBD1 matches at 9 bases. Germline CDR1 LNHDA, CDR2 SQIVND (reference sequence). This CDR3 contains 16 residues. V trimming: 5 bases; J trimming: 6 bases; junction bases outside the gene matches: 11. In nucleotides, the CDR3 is TGTGCCAGTAGTCCCGGGACAGGGTTCGAGGGTCAGCCCCAGCATTTT. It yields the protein CASSPGTGFEGQPQHF.

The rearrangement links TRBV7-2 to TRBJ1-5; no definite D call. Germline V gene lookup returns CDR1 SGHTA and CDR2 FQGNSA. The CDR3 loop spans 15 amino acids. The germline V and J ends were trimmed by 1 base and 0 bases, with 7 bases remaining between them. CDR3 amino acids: CASSLVGGSNQPQHF. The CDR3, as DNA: TGTGCCAGCAGCTTAGTAGGCGGTAGCAATCAGCCCCAGCATTTT.

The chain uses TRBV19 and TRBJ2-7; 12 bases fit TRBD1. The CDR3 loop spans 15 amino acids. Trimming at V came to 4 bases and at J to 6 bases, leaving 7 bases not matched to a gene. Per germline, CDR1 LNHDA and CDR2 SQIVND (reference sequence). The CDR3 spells CASSTPGQGAGEQYF. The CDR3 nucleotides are TGTGCCAGTAGTACGCCGGGACAGGGGGCGGGCGAGCAGTACTTC.

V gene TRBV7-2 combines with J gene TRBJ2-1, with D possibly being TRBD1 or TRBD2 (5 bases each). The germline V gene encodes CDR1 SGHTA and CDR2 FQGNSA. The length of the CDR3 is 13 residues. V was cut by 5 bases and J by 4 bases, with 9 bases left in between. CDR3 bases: TGTGCCAGCAGCAAGGGACGTTACAATGAGCAGTTCTTC. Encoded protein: CASSKGRYNEQFF.

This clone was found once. The CDR3 coding sequence is TGTGCCAGTATTCGAGGGGGAACCGGGGAGCTGTTTTTT. Encoded protein: CASIRGGTGELFF. The V gene is TRBV19, the J gene TRBJ2-2, with a weak D call TRBD1 (6 bases). V was shortened by 7 bases and J by 5 bases, with 11 bases between the two germline ends. Germline CDR1 and CDR2: LNHDA and SQIVND (reference sequence). There are 13 residues in the CDR3.

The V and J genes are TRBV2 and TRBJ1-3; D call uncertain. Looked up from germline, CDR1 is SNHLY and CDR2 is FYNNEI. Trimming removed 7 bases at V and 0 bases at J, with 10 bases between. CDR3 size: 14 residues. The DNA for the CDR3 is TGTGCCAGCAACATTCTGAGCTCTGGAAACACCATATATTTT. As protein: CASNILSSGNTIYF.

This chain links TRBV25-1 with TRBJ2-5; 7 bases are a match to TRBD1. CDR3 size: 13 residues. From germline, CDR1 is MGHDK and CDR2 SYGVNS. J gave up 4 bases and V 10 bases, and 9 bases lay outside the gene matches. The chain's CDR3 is CAIPDKGAETQYF. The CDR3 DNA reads TGTGCCATCCCGGACAAGGGGGCAGAGACCCAGTACTTC.

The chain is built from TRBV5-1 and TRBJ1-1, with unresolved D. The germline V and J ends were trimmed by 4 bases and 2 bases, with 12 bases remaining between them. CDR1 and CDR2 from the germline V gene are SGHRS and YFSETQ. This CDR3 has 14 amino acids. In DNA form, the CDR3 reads TGCGCCAGCAGCCCCCTGTCAGAAAACACTGAAGCTTTCTTT. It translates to CASSPLSENTEAFF.

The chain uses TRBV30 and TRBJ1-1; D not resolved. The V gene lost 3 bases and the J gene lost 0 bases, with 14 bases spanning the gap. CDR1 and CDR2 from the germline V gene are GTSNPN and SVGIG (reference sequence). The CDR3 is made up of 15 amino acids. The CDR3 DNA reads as TGTGCCTGGAGCACGGCGCCGGGAATGAACACTGAAGCTTTCTTT. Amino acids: CAWSTAPGMNTEAFF.

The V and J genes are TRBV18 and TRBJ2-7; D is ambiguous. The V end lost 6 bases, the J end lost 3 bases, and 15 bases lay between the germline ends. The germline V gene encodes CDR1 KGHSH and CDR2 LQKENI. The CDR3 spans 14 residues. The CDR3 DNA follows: TGTGCCAGCTCTAAGGCGGAAAGTAACTACGAGCAGTACTTC. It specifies CASSKAESNYEQYF.

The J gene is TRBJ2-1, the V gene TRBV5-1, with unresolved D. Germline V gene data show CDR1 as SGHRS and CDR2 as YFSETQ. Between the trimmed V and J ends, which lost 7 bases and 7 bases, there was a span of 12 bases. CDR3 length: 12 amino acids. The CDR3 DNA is TGCGCCAGCGTAGGGCCTGGGAATGAGCAGTTCTTC. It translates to CASVGPGNEQFF.

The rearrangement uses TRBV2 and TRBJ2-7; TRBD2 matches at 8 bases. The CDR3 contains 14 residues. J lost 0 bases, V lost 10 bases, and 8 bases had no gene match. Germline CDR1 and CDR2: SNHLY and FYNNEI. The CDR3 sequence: CATEERGGSYEQYF. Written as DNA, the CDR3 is TGTGCCACTGAAGAACGGGGGGGCTCCTACGAGCAGTACTTC.

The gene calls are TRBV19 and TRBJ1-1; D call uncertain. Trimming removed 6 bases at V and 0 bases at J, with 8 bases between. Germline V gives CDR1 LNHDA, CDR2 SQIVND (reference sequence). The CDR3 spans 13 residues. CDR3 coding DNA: TGTGCCAGTAGGAACAGCTTGAACACTGAAGCTTTCTTT. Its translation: CASRNSLNTEAFF. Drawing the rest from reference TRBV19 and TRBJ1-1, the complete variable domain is DGGITQSPKYLFRKEGQNVTLSCEQNLNHDAMYWYRQDPGQGLRLIYYSQIVNDFQKGDIAEGYSVSREKKESFPLTVTSAQKNPTAFYLCASRNSLNTEAFFGQGTRLTVV.

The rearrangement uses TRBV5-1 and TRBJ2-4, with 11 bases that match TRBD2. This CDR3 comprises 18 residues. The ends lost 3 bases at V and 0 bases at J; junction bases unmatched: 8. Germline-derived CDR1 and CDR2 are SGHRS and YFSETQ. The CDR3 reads CASSSPRTSGLAKNIQYF. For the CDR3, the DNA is TGCGCCAGCAGCTCGCCCCGGACTAGCGGGTTAGCCAAAAACATTCAGTACTTC.

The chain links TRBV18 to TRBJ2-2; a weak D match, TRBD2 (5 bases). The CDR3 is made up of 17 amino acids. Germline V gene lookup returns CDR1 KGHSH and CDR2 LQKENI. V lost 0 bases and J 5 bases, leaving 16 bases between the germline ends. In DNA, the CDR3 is TGTGCCAGCTCACCACCGTCTAGCCCTTCTTGGACCGGGGAGCTGTTTTTT. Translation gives CASSPPSSPSWTGELFF.

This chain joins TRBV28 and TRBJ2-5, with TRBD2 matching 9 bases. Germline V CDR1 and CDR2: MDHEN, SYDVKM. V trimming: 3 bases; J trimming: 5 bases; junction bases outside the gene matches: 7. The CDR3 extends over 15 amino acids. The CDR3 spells CASSLSGRIGETQYF. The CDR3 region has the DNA TGTGCCAGCAGTTTGAGCGGGAGGATTGGGGAGACCCAGTACTTC.

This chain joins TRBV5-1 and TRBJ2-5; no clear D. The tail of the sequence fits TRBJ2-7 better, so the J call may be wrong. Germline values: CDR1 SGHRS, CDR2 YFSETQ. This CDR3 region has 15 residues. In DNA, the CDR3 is TGCGCCAGCAGCTTGATTCCTCGAATAGGATCCGAGCAGTACTTC. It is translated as CASSLIPRIGSEQYF.

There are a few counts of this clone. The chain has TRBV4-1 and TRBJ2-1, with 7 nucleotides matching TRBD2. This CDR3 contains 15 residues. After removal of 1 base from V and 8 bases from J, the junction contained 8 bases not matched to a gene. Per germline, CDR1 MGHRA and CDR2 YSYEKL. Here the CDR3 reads CASSQVAGVADEQFF. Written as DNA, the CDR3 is TGCGCCAGCAGCCAAGTCGCGGGGGTGGCCGATGAGCAGTTCTTC.

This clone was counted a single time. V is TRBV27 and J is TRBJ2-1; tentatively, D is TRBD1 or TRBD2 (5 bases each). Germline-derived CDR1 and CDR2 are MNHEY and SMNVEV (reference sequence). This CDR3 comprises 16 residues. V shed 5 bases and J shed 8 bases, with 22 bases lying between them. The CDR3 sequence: CASSKTAGPWRDEQFF. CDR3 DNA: TGTGCCAGCAGTAAGACCGCAGGGCCCTGGCGGGATGAGCAGTTCTTC.

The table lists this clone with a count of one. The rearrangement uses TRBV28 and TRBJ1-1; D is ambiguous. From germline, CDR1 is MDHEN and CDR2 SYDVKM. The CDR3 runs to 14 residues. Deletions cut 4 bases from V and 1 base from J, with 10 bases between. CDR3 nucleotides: TGTGCCAGCAGTTCACCCTGGGAGAACACTGAAGCTTTCTTT. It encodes CASSSPWENTEAFF.

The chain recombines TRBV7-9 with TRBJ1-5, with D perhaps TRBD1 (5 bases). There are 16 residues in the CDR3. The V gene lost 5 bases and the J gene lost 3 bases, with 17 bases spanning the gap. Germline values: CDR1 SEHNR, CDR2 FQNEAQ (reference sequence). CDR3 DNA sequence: TGTGCCAGCAGCCCGGGACTAAACTGGGCCAATCAGCCCCAGCATTTT. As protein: CASSPGLNWANQPQHF.

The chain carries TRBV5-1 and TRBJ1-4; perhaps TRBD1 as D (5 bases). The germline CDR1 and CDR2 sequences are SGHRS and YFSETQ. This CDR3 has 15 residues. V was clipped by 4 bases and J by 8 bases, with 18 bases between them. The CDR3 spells CASSRDRLGREKLFF. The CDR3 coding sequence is TGCGCCAGCAGCCGGGACCGCCTGGGTAGGGAAAAACTGTTTTTT. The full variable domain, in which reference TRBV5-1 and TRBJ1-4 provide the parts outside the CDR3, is KAGVTQTPRYLIKTRGQQVTLSCSPISGHRSVSWYQQTPGQGLQFLFEYFSETQRNKGNFPGRFSGRQFSNSRSEMNVSTLELGDSALYLCASSRDRLGREKLFFGSGTQLSVL.